The 5 T cell receptor beta chains given below trace back to one sample, sequenced in a study of blood T cell repertoires in COVID-19. Some clones are missing from TCRdb's copy, which holds only in-frame ones; the method was immunoSEQ multiplex PCR. The data contain 250,000 to 350,000 clones, approximately 90% of them singletons. Sample: peripheral blood. These receptors originate from a woman aged 50 to 60 with COVID-19, enrolled during active disease.

Only one count was recorded for this clone. V and J are TRBV7-9 and TRBJ2-7; 9 nucleotides line up with TRBD1. Germline CDR1 reads SEHNR; CDR2 reads FQNEAQ (reference sequence). This CDR3 is built from 18 residues. The ends lost 5 bases at V and 0 bases at J; junction bases unmatched: 14. The CDR3 region is CASSRVPGGTGFSYEQYF. CDR3 DNA: TGTGCCAGCAGCCGAGTCCCCGGCGGGACAGGGTTCTCCTACGAGCAGTACTTC.

The chain carries TRBV30 and TRBJ2-7, with 10 bases that match TRBD2. Germline V gene data show CDR1 as GTSNPN and CDR2 as SVGIG (reference sequence). Trimming removed 6 bases from V and 4 bases from J; junction bases left unmatched: 12. CDR3 size: 15 residues. This chain's CDR3 is CACQDPGLALYEQYF. In nucleotides, the CDR3 is TGTGCCTGCCAAGATCCGGGACTAGCGTTGTACGAGCAGTACTTC.

The chain uses TRBV3-1 (or the pseudogene TRBV3-2) and TRBJ2-3; 8 nucleotides align to TRBD2. With 2 bases clipped from V and 4 bases from J, the junction kept 14 bases outside the gene matches. This CDR3 has 18 amino acids. The germline V gene encodes CDR1 LGHDT and CDR2 YNNKEL (reference sequence). CDR3 region: CASSQNKGSGKSPDTQYF. The CDR3 DNA sequence: TGTGCCAGCAGCCAAAATAAGGGTAGCGGGAAGTCCCCAGATACGCAGTATTTT.

The J gene is TRBJ2-7, the V gene TRBV11-2, with TRBD2 matching 7 bases. Germline V CDR1 and CDR2: SGHAT, FQNNGV. The CDR3 length is 16 residues. V was pared by 4 bases and J by 3 bases, with 12 bases of the junction left unmatched. The DNA for the CDR3 is TGTGCCAGCAGCTCAGCTATCACTAGCGCGTACTACGAGCAGTACTTC. As protein: CASSSAITSAYYEQYF.

The V gene is TRBV30, the J gene TRBJ1-2; TRBD1 is a possible D gene (5 bases). CDR3 length: 12 amino acids. The V gene lost 3 bases and the J gene lost 3 bases, with 8 bases spanning the gap. Germline CDR1 reads GTSNPN; CDR2 reads SVGIG (reference sequence). The CDR3 protein is CAWSQGYYGYTF. CDR3 coding DNA: TGTGCCTGGAGCCAGGGATACTATGGCTACACCTTC.